Presented here are 5 T cell receptor beta chains from one specimen sequenced in a study of control samples from healthy donors and cancer patients. The data were produced by immunoSEQ multiplex PCR, yet TCRdb's version contains in-frame clones alone and is incomplete. The sample consists of 150,000 to 200,000 clones, around nine tenths of them appearing once. The source material was blood. The receptors come from a man in his thirties or forties in good health.

The V and J genes are TRBV7-3 and TRBJ2-3; D call uncertain. The CDR3 is 13 residues long. The germline V gene encodes CDR1 SGHTA and CDR2 FQGTGA. V lost 2 bases and J lost 1, with 4 bases in between. Here the CDR3 reads CASSLGGTDTQYF. CDR3 nucleotides: TGTGCCAGCAGCTTAGGGGGCACAGATACGCAGTATTTT.

V usage is TRBV19 and J usage is TRBJ2-4; perhaps TRBD2 as D (6 bases). The CDR3 contains 15 residues. CDR1 and CDR2 (germline): LNHDA, SQIVND (reference sequence). V lost 5 bases and J lost 0, with 11 bases in between. DNA for the CDR3: TGTGCCAGTAGTGACGGGACTCTAGCCAAAAACATTCAGTACTTC. Amino acids: CASSDGTLAKNIQYF.

The chain links TRBV5-1 to TRBJ2-5; D uncertain. The V gene lost 0 bases and the J gene lost 5 bases, with 11 bases spanning the gap. The CDR3 runs to 14 residues. The germline V gene has CDR1 SGHRS and CDR2 YFSETQ. The CDR3 sequence: CASSLGRQRETQYF. The CDR3, as DNA: TGCGCCAGCAGCTTGGGGCGGCAGAGGGAGACCCAGTACTTC.

The genes are TRBV7-3 and TRBJ2-7; 9 bases are shared with TRBD1. V was clipped by 5 bases and J by 9 bases; unmatched bases: 8. There are 13 residues in the CDR3. Germline V gene lookup returns CDR1 SGHTA and CDR2 FQGTGA. The CDR3 is CASSTTGGQGQYF. CDR3 DNA sequence: TGTGCCAGCAGCACCACAGGGGGCCAAGGGCAGTACTTC.

This sequence joins TRBV11-3 and TRBJ1-1; 7 bases align to TRBD1. The germline V gene encodes CDR1 SGHNT and CDR2 YENEEA. V was clipped by 3 bases and J by 3 bases; unmatched bases: 4. The CDR3 loop spans 14 amino acids. The chain's CDR3 is CASSLQGGDTEAFF. The CDR3 DNA reads as TGTGCCAGCAGCTTGCAGGGGGGGGACACTGAAGCTTTCTTT.